This T cell receptor (beta chain) was captured by sequencing in a study of regulatory T cells in long-lasting Graves disease. Construction of TCR beta libraries relied on iRepertoire HTBI primers and on Arm-PCR targeting CDR3 regions. Each CDR3 protein is one row after TCRdb ran MiXCR on the multiplex PCR reads. Here the sample spans approximately 350,000 distinct CDR3 sequences, around 17% being singletons. Trimming removed 6 bases at V and 1 base at J, with 12 bases between. CDR1 and CDR2 from the germline V gene are DFQATT and SNEGSKA (reference sequence). The CDR3 contains 13 residues. The time point was: newly diagnosed GD, antithyroid drugs for less than 3 months. Construction of the TCR library relied on RNA isolated from PBMCs. General study findings and limits: Accuracy was perhaps lowered by the small sample size.

This clonotype showed up just once. Its specificity is not known. The same sample was also studied in work on T cells in Graves' hyperthyroidism and ophthalmopathy. As that study records: Most clonotypes expanded in thyroid above 0.001 were likewise present in blood.

The sequence came from a middle-aged man with Graves disease. The sample here was peripheral blood mononuclear cells (PBMCs), taken at new diagnosis, from a patient treated with antithyroid drugs. This chain uses TRBV20-1 with TRBJ1-1; D gene ambiguous. The CDR3, as DNA: TGCAGTGCAGCATGGTACAGGAACACTGAAGCTTTCTTT. It specifies CSAAWYRNTEAFF.